The subject of this entry is one T cell receptor (beta chain). No cognate antigen has been identified for it. Base quality data are lacking; no much larger clone is found one base away. The data were taken from a study of beta chain features in type 1 diabetes (dated by TCRdb to the late 2010s). With respect to the entire study: Patients and healthy donors did not differ in mean age, gender distribution, total cell number or subset yield. A total of approximately 110,000,000 sorted cells were examined across all samples, and a strong correlation was observed between cell number per subset and RNA yield. The study compared TCRB repertoires of sorted circulating CD4+ T cell subsets between recently diagnosed type 1 diabetes patients and matched healthy donors. Regulatory and stem cell-like memory subsets were isolated from only 8 patients and about eight healthy donors, whereas naive and central memory subsets came from all 30 or so donors. Findings and caveats that apply to the study as a whole: A moderate but significant shortening of TCRB CDR3 length was observed in type 1 diabetes patients in all four CD4+ subsets. Because cDNA rather than genomic DNA was sequenced, highly expressing activated cells could have been over-represented, although no difference in activation and CD3 levels was found between groups. Naive, central memory and regulatory TCRB repertoires appeared to be more alike among patients than among healthy donors. Only small numbers of individuals were included in the HLA sub-analyses, which left unresolved whether HLA type had any influence on TCRB rearrangement. Patients with type 1 diabetes made fewer insertions and deleted more nucleotides at VDJ recombination sites, implying thymic rearrangement abnormalities. Shorter templates might have been favored by PCR, but patient and control samples were amplified and corrected together, so both groups would have been affected equally by any skew.

From each donor, a single peripheral blood sample of about 110 mL on average was drawn into heparinised tubes. Using a panel that included CD45RO, CCR7, CD25, CD127, CD95 and CD27, naive, central memory, regulatory and stem cell-like memory CD4+ T cells were sorted on a BD FACSAria II. Purity was above 98% for every sorted population. PBMCs were separated immediately by Lymphoprep density gradient centrifugation and were stained directly, without being cultured. Samples were stained and sorted in pairs, with one healthy donor and one patient per experiment, so that batch effects were minimized. All of the isolated RNA was reverse transcribed with the High Capacity cDNA Reverse Transcription Kit, so expressed TCRB transcripts were sequenced. Naive, central memory and regulatory T cell samples underwent deep immunoSEQ sequencing, averaging about 3.57 million total reads per sample. Sorted cells were lysed in RLT buffer, and RNA was extracted using DNase-treated RNeasy Micro or Mini kits according to cell number. Each cell subset was processed on its own to prevent cross-contamination, while patient and healthy donor samples were processed together. TCRB sequences were amplified from cDNA with the immunoSEQ multiplex PCR, producing 87-bp fragments spanning the CDR3 region. Sequencing of the amplicons was performed on the Illumina HiSeq platform. The authors' analysis ran thus. Synthetic template baselines were used to correct PCR bias computationally, reads within Hamming distance 2 were collapsed, and singletons that could not be merged were discarded. Reads were aligned to IMGT to assign V, D and J genes, CDR3 length, and insertions or deletions at six rearrangement sites. Within each subset, clonotype counts were normalized to sorted cell number, after which true diversity and Gini coefficients were computed with the tcR R package. The overlap coefficient, calculated on TCRB nucleotide sequences, was used to quantify repertoire sharing. Out-of-frame TCRB sequences from naive cells were analyzed as a proxy for the pre-selection repertoire. Drawn from immuneACCESS, this table holds only the in-frame rearrangements with V and J called that TCRdb kept. Clones are partly lost; checked studies trace under half to an unresolved V gene and leave the rest unexplained. The DNA gave D and trimming, while V, J and clone size come from that table. This sample is represented by hundreds of thousands of clones; about an eighth of them were singletons. The top ten constitute approximately 0.022% of the sample.

The receptor comes from a man aged 18 to 29 with type 1 diabetes. Specimen: naive CD4+ T cells from blood. Explained via the paper, the cell subset or site label denotes: true naive CD4+ T cells.

The CDR3 protein: CASRLHRTALEYEQYF. At the DNA level, the sequence is TGCGCCAGCAGACTACATAGGACAGCGCTCGAGTACGAGCAGTACTTC. The chain joins TRBV4-1 to TRBJ2-7, and perhaps TRBD1 as D gene, on 6 matching bases. Including cysteine and phenylalanine, the CDR3 has 16 amino acids. The kept DNA is CDR3 alone, 48 bases in frame from the first base. The germline V gene sets CDR1 to MGHRA and CDR2 to YSYEKL. Trimming costs V 6 bases and J 4 bases, and their ends lie 22 bases apart.